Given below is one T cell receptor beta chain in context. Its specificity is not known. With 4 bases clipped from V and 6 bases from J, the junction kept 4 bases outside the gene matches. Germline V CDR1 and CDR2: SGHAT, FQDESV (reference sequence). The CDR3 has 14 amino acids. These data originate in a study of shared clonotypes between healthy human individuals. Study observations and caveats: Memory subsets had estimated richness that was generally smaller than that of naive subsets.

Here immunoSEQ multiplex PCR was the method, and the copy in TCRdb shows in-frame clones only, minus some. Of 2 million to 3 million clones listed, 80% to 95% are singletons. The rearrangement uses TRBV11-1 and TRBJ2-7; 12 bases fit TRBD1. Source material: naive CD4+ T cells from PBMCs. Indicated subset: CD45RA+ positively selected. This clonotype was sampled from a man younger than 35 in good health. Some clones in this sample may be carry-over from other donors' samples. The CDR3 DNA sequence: TGTGCCAGCAGCTCCGGGACAGGGGGCGCCGAGCAGTACTTC. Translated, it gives CASSSGTGGAEQYF.